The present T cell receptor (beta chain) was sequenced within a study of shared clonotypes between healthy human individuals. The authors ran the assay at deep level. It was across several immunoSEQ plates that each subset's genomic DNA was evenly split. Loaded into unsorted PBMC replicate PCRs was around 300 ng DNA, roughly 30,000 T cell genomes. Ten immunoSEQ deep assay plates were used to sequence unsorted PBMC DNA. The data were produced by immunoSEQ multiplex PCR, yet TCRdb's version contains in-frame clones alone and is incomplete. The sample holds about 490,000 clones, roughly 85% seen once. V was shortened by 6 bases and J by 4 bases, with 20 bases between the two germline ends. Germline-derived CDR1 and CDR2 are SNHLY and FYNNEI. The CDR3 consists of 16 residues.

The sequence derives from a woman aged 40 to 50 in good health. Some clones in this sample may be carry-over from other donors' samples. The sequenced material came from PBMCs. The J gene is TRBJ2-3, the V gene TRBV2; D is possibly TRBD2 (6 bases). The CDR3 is CASSPLRGVKADTQYF. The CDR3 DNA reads TGTGCCAGCAGCCCTCTCCGCGGGGTCAAGGCAGATACGCAGTATTTT. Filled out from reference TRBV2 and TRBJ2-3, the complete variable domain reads EPEVTQTPSHQVTQMGQEVILRCVPISNHLYFYWYRQILGQKVEFLVSFYNNEISEKSEIFDDQFSVERPDGSNFTLKIRSTKLEDSAMYFCASSPLRGVKADTQYFGPGTRLTVL.